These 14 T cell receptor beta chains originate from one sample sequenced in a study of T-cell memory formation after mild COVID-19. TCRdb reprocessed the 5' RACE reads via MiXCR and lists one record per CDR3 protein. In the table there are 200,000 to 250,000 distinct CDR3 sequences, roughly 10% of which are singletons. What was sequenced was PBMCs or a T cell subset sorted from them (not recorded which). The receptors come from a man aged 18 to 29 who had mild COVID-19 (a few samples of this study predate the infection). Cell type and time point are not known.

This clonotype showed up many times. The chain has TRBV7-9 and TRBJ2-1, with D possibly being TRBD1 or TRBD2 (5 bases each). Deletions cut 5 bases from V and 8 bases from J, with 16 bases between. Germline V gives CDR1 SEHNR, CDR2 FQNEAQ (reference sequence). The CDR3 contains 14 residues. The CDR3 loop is CASSLSARGDEQFF. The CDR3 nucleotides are TGTGCCAGCAGCCTCTCGGCCCGGGGCGATGAGCAGTTCTTC.

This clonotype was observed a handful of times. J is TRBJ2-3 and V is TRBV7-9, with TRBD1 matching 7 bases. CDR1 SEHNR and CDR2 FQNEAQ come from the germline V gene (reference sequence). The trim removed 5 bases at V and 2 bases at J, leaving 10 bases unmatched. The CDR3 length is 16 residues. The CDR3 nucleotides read TGTGCCAGCAGCCCCCGGACAGGACCGACCACAGATACGCAGTATTTT. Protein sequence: CASSPRTGPTTDTQYF.

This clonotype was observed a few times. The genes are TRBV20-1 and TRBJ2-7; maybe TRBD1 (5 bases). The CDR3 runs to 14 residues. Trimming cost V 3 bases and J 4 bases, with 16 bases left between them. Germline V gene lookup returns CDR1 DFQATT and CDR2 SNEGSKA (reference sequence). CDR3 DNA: TGCAGTGCTAGTGCCTTTAGGGGCTTGTACGAGCAGTACTTC. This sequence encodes CSASAFRGLYEQYF.

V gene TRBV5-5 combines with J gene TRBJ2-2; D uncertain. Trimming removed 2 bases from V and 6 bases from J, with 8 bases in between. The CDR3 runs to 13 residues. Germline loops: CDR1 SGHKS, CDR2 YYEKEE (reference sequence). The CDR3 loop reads CASSFPPAGELFF. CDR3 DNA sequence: TGTGCCAGCAGCTTTCCCCCGGCCGGGGAGCTGTTTTTT.

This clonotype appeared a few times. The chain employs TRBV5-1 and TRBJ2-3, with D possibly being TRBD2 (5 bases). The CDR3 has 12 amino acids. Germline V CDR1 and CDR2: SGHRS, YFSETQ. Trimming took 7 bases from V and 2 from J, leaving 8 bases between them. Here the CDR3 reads CASGLHTDTQYF. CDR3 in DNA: TGCGCCAGCGGACTCCACACAGATACGCAGTATTTT. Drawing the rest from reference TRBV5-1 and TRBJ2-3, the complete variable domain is KAGVTQTPRYLIKTRGQQVTLSCSPISGHRSVSWYQQTPGQGLQFLFEYFSETQRNKGNFPGRFSGRQFSNSRSEMNVSTLELGDSALYLCASGLHTDTQYFGPGTRLTVL.

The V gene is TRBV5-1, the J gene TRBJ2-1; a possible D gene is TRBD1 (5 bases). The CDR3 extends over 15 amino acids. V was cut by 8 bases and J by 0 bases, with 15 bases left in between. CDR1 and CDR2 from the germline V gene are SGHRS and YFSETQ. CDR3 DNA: TGCGCCAGTAGAGACGGACACCTCTCCTACAATGAGCAGTTCTTC. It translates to CASRDGHLSYNEQFF.

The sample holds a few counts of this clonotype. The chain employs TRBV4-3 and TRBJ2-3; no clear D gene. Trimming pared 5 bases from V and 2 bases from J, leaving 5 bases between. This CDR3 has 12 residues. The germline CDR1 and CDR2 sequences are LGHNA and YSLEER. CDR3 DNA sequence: TGCGCCAGCAGCAAGACCACAGATACGCAGTATTTT. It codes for CASSKTTDTQYF.

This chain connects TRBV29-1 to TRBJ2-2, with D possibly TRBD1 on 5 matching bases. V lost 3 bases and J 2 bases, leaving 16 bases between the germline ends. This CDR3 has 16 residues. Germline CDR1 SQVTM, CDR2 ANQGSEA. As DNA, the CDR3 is TGCAGCGTTGATGGGGCAGACCGCCGTAACACCGGGGAGCTGTTTTTT. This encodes CSVDGADRRNTGELFF.

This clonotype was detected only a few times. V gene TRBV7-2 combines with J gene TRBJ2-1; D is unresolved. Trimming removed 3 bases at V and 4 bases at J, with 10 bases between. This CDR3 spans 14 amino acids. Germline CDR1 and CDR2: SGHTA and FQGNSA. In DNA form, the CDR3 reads TGTGCCAGCAGCTTCTCAGGAACATACAATGAGCAGTTCTTC. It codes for CASSFSGTYNEQFF.

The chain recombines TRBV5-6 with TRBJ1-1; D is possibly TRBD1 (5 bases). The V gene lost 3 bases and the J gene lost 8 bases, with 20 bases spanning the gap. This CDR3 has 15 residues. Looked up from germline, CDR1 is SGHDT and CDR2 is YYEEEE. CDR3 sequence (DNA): TGTGCCAGCAGCTCCCCGGCGAGAGAGAGGACAGAAGCTTTCTTT. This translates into CASSSPARERTEAFF.

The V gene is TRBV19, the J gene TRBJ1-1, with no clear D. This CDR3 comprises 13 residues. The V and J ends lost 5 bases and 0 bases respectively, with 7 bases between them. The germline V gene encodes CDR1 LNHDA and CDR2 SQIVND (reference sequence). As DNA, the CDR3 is TGTGCCAGTAGTTTCACCCTGAACACTGAAGCTTTCTTT. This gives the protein CASSFTLNTEAFF.

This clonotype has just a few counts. CDR3 loop: CASSQGEAGNEQFF. In nucleotides, the CDR3 is TGTGCCAGCAGCCAAGGGGAGGCGGGCAATGAGCAGTTCTTC. The rearrangement joins TRBV3-1 to TRBJ2-1; D is possibly TRBD2 (6 bases). Germline V lookup: CDR1 LGHDT, CDR2 YNNKEL (reference sequence). V was pared by 1 base and J by 6 bases, with 10 bases between. The CDR3 consists of 14 residues.

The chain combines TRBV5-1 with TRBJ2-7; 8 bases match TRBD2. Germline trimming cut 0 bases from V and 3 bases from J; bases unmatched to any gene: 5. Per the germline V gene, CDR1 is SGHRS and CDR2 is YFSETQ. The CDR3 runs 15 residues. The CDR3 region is CASSLVLSGVYEQYF. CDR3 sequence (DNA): TGCGCCAGCAGCTTGGTTCTTAGCGGGGTCTACGAGCAGTACTTC.

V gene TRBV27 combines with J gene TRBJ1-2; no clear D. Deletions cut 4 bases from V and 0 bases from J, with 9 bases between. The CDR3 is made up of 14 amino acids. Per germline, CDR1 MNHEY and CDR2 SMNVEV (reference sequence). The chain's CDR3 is CASSWDAANYGYTF. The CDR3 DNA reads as TGTGCCAGCAGTTGGGATGCAGCTAACTATGGCTACACCTTC.